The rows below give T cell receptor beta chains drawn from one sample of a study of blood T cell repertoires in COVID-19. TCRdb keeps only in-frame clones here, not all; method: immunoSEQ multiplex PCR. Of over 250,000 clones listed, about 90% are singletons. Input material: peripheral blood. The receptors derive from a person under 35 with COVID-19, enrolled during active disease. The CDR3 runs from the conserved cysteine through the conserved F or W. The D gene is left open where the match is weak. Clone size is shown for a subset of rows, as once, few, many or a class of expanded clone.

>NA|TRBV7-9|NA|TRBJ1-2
CASSPTGGYGYTF
TGTGCCAGCAGCCCTACGGGGGGGTACGGCTACACCTTC
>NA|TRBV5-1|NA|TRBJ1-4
CASSIHREPNEKLFF
TGCGCCAGCAGCATCCATCGGGAACCAAATGAAAAACTGTTTTTT
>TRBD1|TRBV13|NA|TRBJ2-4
CASSSRDRKNIQYF
TGTGCCAGCAGCTCCCGGGACAGGAAAAACATTCAGTACTTC
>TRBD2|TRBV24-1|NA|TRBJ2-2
CATSDLPGRDKSLTGELFF
TGTGCCACCAGTGATTTGCCCGGGAGGGATAAAAGTTTGACCGGGGAGCTGTTTTTT
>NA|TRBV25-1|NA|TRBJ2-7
CASTERGDYEQYF
TGTGCCAGCACCGAGCGCGGGGACTACGAGCAGTACTTC
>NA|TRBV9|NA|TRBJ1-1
CASSVGSNTEAFF
TGTGCCAGCAGCGTAGGTAGTAACACTGAAGCTTTCTTT
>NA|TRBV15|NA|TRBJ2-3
CATSSPEDTQYF
TGTGCCACCAGCAGCCCTGAGGATACGCAGTATTTT
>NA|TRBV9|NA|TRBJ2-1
CASSDPLFGGPHEQFF
TGTGCCAGCAGCGACCCTCTTTTCGGAGGGCCTCATGAGCAGTTCTTC
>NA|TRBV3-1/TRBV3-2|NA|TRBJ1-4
CASSQNRGRTNEKLFF
TGTGCCAGCAGCCAAAACCGCGGGCGCACTAATGAAAAACTGTTTTTT
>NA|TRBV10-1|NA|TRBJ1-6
CASSESGQAHSAYNSPLHF
TGCGCCAGCAGTGAGTCGGGGCAAGCCCATTCAGCATATAATTCACCCCTCCACTTT
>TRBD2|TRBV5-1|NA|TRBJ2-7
CASSFGGGSYEQYF
TGCGCCAGCAGCTTTGGGGGAGGGTCCTACGAGCAGTACTTC
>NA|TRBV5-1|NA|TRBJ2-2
CASSLLLRTMLFGTGELFF
TGCGCCAGCAGCCTCCTTTTAAGGACAATGTTGTTTGGGACCGGGGAGCTGTTTTTT
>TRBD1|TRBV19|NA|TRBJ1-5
CASSIRTGGPNQPQHF
TGTGCCAGTAGTATAAGGACAGGTGGACCCAATCAGCCCCAGCATTTT
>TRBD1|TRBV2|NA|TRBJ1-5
CASRNPTGEDQPQHF
TGTGCCAGCAGAAACCCCACAGGGGAGGATCAGCCCCAGCATTTT
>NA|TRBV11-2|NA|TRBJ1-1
CASSPDPGYTEAFF
TGTGCCAGCAGCCCGGATCCCGGGTACACTGAAGCTTTCTTT
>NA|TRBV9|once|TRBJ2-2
CASSAGVTGNTGELFF
TGTGCCAGCAGCGCGGGGGTGACGGGAAACACCGGGGAGCTGTTTTTT
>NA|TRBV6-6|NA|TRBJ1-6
CASSHRASPLHF
TGTGCCAGCAGTCACAGGGCTTCACCCCTCCACTTT
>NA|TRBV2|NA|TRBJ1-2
CASSGLNYGYTF
TGTGCCAGCAGTGGGCTTAACTATGGCTACACCTTC
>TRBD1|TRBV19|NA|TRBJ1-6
CASSPRDRVNSPLHF
TGTGCCAGTAGTCCCCGGGACAGGGTGAATTCACCCCTCCACTTT
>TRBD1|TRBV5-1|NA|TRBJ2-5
CASSLGGQGTPETQYF
TGCGCCAGCAGCTTGGGGGGACAGGGAACCCCAGAGACCCAGTACTTC
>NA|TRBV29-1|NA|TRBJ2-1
CSVEDPSDNEQFF
TGCAGCGTTGAAGATCCATCGGACAATGAGCAGTTCTTC
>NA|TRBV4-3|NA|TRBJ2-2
CASSQGLGVTGELFF
TGCGCCAGCAGCCAAGGGCTAGGGGTGACCGGGGAGCTGTTTTTT
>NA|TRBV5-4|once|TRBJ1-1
CASSLDSMNTEAFF
TGTGCCAGCAGCTTGGACAGCATGAACACTGAAGCTTTCTTT
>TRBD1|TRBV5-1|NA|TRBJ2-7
CASSQGTAYEQYF
TGCGCCAGCAGCCAAGGGACAGCTTACGAGCAGTACTTC
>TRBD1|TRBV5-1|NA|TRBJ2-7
CASSLGTGETYEQYF
TGCGCCAGCAGCTTGGGGACAGGGGAGACCTACGAGCAGTACTTC
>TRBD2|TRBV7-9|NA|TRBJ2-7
CASSLGMGLAGGYEQYF
TGTGCCAGCAGCTTAGGGATGGGACTAGCGGGAGGGTACGAGCAGTACTTC
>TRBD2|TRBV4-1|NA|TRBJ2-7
CASSLRLAGEYEQYF
TGCGCCAGCAGCTTACGACTAGCGGGAGAGTACGAGCAGTACTTC
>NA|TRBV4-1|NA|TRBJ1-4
CASSRGTNEKLFF
TGCGCTTCGTCCAGGGGAACTAATGAAAAACTGTTTTTT
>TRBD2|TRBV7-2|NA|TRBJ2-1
CASSRSGSYEQFF
TGTGCCAGCAGCAGGAGCGGGAGCTATGAGCAGTTCTTC
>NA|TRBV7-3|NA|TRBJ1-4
CASSIIEPFF
TGTGCCAGCAGCATAATAGAGCCGTTTTTT
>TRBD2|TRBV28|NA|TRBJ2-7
CASHDRGRTSGRRYEQYF
TGTGCCAGCCACGACAGGGGAAGGACTAGCGGGAGGCGGTACGAGCAGTACTTC
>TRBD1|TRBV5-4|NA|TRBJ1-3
CASSLQGSGNTIYF
TGTGCCAGCAGCTTACAGGGGTCCGGAAACACCATATATTTT
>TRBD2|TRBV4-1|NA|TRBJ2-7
CASSPSGSGYEQYF
TGCGCCAGCAGTCCTAGCGGGAGTGGCTACGAGCAGTACTTC
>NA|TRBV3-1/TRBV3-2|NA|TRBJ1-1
CASSQKGGRGAFF
TGTGCCAGCAGCCAAAAGGGGGGGCGCGGGGCTTTCTTT
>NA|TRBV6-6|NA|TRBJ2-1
CASSAGSTYNEQFF
TGTGCCAGCAGTGCCGGGAGCACCTACAATGAGCAGTTCTTC
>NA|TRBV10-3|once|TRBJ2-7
CAISGFQGGYEQYF
TGTGCCATCAGTGGTTTTCAGGGGGGATACGAGCAGTACTTC
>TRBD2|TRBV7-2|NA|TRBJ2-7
CASSLGPAGVGYEQYF
TGTGCCAGCAGCTTAGGGCCGGCGGGAGTAGGCTACGAGCAGTACTTC
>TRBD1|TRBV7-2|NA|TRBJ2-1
CASSLVRVDRAYNEQFF
TGTGCCAGCAGCTTAGTTAGGGTGGACAGGGCCTACAATGAGCAGTTCTTC
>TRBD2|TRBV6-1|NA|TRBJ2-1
CASSEAVGVASGRIWQFF
TGTGCCAGCAGTGAAGCCGTCGGGGTTGCTAGCGGGAGGATCTGGCAGTTCTTC
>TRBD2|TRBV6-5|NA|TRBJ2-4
CASRMGGSKNIQYF
TGTGCCAGCAGGATGGGGGGGTCCAAAAACATTCAGTACTTC
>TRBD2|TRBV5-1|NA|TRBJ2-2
CASSSRLASSTGELFF
TGCGCCAGCAGCTCCCGACTAGCTTCGAGCACCGGGGAGCTGTTTTTT
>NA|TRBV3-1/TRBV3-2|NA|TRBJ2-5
CASSQVAGGQTQYF
TGTGCCAGCAGCCAAGTGGCAGGCGGGCAGACCCAGTACTTC
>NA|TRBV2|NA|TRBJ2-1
CASSVYFEQFF
TGTGCCAGCAGTGTTTACTTTGAGCAGTTCTTC
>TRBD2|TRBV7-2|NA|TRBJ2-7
CASSSPRGGSYEQYF
TGTGCCAGCAGCTCCCCCCGGGGAGGGTCCTACGAGCAGTACTTC
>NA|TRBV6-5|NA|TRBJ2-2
CASTGYTGELFF
TGTGCCAGCACCGGGTACACCGGGGAGCTGTTTTTT
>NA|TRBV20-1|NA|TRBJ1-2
CSESDSYGYTF
TGCAGTGAATCAGACAGCTATGGCTACACCTTC
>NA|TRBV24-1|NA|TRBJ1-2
CATSDPQGGIYGYTF
TGTGCCACCAGTGACCCACAGGGAGGGATCTATGGCTACACCTTC
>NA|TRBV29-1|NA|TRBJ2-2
CSVLLNTGELFF
TGCAGCGTCCTTCTAAACACCGGGGAGCTGTTTTTT
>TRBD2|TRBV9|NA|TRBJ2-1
CASSVDGGGGSKGEQFF
TGTGCCAGCAGCGTAGACGGGGGGGGCGGGAGCAAAGGAGAGCAGTTCTTC
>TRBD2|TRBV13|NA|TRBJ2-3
CASSSLTSGELVDTQYF
TGTGCCAGCAGCTCACTTACTAGCGGGGAGTTGGTAGATACGCAGTATTTT
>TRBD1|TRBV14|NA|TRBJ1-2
CASSLQGAYGYTF
TGTGCCAGCAGCCTACAGGGGGCCTATGGCTACACCTTC
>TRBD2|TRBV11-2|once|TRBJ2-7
CASSFGLAGPPYEQYF
TGTGCCAGCAGCTTCGGACTAGCGGGGCCCCCCTACGAGCAGTACTTC
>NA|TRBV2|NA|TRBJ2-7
CASSEWAGEYEQYF
TGTGCCAGCAGTGAATGGGCAGGGGAGTACGAGCAGTACTTC
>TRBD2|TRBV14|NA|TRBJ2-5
CASSQGTRGTQYF
TGTGCCAGCAGCCAAGGGACTAGGGGGACCCAGTACTTC
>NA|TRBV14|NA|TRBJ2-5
CASSTGLGTQYF
TGTGCCAGCAGCACAGGGTTGGGGACCCAGTACTTC
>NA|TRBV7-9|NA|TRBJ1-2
CASSLNRVEGYGYTF
TGTGCCAGCAGCTTAAACAGGGTTGAGGGCTATGGCTACACCTTC
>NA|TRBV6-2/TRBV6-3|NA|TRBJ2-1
CASTPGVNEQFF
TGTGCCAGCACCCCCGGGGTCAATGAGCAGTTCTTC
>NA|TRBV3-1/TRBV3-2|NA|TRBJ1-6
CASNQPGRTYNSPLHF
TGTGCCAGCAACCAACCAGGGCGGACCTATAATTCACCCCTCCACTTT
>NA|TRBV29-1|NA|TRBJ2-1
CSGQAKSYNEQFF
TGCAGCGGACAGGCCAAGAGCTATAATGAGCAGTTCTTC